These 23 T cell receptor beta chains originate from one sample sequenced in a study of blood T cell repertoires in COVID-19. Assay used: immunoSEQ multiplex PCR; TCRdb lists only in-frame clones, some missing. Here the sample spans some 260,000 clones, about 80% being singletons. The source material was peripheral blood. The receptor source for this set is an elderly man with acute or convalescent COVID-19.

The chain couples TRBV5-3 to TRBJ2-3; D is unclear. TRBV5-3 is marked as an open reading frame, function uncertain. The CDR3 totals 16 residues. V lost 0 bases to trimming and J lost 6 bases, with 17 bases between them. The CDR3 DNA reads TGTGCCAGAAGCTTGGCCGGTCAGGTTGAACGGGATACGCAGTATTTT. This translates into CARSLAGQVERDTQYF.

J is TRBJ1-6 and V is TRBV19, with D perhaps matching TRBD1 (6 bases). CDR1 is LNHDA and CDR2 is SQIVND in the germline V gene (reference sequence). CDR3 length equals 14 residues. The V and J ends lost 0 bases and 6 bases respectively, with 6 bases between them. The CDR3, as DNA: TGTGCCAGTAGTATAGACAGGGGTAATTCACCCCTCCACTTT. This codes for CASSIDRGNSPLHF.

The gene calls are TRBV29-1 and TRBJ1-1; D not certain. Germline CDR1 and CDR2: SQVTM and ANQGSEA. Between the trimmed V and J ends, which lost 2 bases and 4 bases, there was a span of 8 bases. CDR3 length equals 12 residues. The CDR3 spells CSVERESTEAFF. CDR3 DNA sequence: TGCAGCGTTGAACGGGAGAGCACTGAAGCTTTCTTT.

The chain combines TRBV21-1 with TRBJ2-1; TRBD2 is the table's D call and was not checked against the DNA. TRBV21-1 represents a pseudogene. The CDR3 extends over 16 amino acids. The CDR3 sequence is CASSKYPAGAYNEQFF. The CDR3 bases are TGTGCCAGCAGCAAATACCCAGCGGGAGCCTACAATGAGCAGTTCTTC.

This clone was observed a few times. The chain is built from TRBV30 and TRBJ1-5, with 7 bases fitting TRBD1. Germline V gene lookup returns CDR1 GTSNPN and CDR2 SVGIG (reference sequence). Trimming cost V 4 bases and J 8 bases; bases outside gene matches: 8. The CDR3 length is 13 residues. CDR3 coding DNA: TGTGCCTGGAATGAGGGACAGAGTAAGCCCCAGCATTTT. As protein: CAWNEGQSKPQHF.

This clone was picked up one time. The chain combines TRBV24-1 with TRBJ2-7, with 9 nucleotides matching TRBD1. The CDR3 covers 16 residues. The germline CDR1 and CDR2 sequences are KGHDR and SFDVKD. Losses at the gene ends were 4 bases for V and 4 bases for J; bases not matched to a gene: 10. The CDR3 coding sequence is TGTGCCACCAGTGACCCATCCGGGACAGGGATTTACGAGCAGTACTTC. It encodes CATSDPSGTGIYEQYF.

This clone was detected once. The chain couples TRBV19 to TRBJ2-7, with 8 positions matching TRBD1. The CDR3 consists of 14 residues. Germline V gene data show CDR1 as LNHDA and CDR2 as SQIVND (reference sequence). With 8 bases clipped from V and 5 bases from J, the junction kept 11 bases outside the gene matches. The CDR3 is CASARRDRNDEQYF. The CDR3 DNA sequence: TGTGCCAGTGCTAGGAGGGACAGGAACGACGAGCAGTACTTC.

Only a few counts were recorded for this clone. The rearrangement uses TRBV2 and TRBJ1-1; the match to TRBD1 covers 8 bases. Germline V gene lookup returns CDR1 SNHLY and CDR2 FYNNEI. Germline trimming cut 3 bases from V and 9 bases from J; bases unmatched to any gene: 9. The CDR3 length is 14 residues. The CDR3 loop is CASSEDRVNHQAFF. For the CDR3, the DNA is TGTGCCAGCAGTGAGGACAGGGTGAACCATCAAGCTTTCTTT.

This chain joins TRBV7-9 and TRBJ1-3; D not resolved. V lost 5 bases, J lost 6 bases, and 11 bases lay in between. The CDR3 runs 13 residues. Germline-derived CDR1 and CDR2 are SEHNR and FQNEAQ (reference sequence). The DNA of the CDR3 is TGTGCCAGCAGCCTCGTCACAGTAAACACCATATATTTT. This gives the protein CASSLVTVNTIYF.

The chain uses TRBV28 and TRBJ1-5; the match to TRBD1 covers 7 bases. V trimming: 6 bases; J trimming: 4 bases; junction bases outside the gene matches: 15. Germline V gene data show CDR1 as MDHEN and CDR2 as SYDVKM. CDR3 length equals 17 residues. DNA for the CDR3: TGTGCCAGCAGCTCCCCCGCGAAGGGGGCTGGAAATCAGCCCCAGCATTTT. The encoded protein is CASSSPAKGAGNQPQHF.

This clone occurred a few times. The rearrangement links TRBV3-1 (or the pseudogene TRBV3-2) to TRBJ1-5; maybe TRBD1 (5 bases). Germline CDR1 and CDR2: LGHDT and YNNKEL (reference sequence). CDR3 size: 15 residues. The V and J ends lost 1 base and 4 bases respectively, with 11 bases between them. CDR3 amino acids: CASSQVWTPNQPQHF. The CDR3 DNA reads TGTGCCAGCAGCCAAGTCTGGACACCTAATCAGCCCCAGCATTTT.

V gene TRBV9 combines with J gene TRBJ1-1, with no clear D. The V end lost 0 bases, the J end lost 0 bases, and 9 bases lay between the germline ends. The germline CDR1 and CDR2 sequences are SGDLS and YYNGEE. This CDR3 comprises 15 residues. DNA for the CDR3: TGTGCCAGCAGCGTAGGGAGCAGAATGAACACTGAAGCTTTCTTT. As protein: CASSVGSRMNTEAFF.

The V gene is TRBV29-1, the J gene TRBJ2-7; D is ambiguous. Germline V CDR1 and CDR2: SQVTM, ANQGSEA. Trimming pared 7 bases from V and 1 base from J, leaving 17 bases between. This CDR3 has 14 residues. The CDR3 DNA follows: TGCAGCGCGATAAGGTCGCCCGGGTCCTACGAGCAGTACTTC. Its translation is CSAIRSPGSYEQYF.

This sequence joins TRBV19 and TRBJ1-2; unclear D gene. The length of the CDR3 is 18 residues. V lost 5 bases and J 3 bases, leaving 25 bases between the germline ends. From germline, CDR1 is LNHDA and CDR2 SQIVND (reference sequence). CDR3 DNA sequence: TGTGCCAGTAGTGCCGCGAAATGGGCCCGACCCTTTGACTATGGCTACACCTTC. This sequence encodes CASSAAKWARPFDYGYTF.

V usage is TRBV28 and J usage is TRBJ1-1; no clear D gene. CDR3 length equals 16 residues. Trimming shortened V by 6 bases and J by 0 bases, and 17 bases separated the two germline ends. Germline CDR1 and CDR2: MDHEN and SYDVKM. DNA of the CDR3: TGTGCCAGCAGCCCACCGGGAGTGGCTGTGAACACTGAAGCTTTCTTT. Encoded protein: CASSPPGVAVNTEAFF. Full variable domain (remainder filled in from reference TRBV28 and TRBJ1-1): DVKVTQSSRYLVKRTGEKVFLECVQDMDHENMFWYRQDPGLGLRLIYFSYDVKMKEKGDIPEGYSVSREKKERFSLILESASTNQTSMYLCASSPPGVAVNTEAFFGQGTRLTVV.

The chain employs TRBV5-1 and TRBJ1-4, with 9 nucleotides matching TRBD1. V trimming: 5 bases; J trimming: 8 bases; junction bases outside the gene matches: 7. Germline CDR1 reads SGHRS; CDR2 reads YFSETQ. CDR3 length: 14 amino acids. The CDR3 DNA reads TGCGCCAGCAGAGATACAGGGGGCGCAGAAAAACTGTTTTTT. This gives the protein CASRDTGGAEKLFF.

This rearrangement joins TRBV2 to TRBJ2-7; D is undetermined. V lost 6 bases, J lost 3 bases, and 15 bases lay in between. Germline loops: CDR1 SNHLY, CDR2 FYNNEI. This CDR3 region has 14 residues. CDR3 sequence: CASRPRALNYEQYF. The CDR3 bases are TGTGCCAGCAGGCCACGAGCACTCAACTACGAGCAGTACTTC.

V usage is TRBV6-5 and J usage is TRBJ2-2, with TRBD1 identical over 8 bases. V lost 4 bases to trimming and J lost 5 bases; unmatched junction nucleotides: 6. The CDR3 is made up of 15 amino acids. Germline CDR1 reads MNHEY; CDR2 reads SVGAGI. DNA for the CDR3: TGTGCCAGCAGTTCAGGACAGGGTTCAACCGGGGAGCTGTTTTTT. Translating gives CASSSGQGSTGELFF.

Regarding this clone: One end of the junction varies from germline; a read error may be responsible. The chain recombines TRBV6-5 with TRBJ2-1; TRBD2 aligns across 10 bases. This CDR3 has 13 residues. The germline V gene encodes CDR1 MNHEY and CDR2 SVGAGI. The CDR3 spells CASSQPGTSVNIF. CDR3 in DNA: TGTGCCAGCAGCCAGCCAGGGACTAGCGTCAATATCTTC.

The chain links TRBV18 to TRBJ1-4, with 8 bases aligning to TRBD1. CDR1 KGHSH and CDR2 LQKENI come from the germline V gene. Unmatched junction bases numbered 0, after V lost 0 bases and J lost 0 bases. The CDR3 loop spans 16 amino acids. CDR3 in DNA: TGTGCCAGCTCACCACCGGACAGGGCAACTAATGAAAAACTGTTTTTT. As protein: CASSPPDRATNEKLFF.

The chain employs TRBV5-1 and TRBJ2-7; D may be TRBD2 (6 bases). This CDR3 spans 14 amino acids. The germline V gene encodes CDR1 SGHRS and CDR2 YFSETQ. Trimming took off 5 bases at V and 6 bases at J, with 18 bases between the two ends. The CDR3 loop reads CASRFSGGPSEQYF. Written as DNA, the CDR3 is TGCGCCAGCAGGTTTAGTGGAGGGCCGTCCGAGCAGTACTTC.

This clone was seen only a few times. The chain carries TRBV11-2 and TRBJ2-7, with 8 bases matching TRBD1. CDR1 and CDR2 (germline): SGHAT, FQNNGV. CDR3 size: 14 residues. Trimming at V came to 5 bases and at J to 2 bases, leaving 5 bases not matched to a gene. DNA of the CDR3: TGTGCCAGCAGCGCAACAGGGGGACCCTACGAGCAGTACTTC. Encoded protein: CASSATGGPYEQYF. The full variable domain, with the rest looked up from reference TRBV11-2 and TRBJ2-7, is EAGVAQSPRYKIIEKRQSVAFWCNPISGHATLYWYQQILGQGPKLLIQFQNNGVVDDSQLPKDRFSAERLKGVDSTLKIQPAKLEDSAVYLCASSATGGPYEQYFGPGTRLTVT.

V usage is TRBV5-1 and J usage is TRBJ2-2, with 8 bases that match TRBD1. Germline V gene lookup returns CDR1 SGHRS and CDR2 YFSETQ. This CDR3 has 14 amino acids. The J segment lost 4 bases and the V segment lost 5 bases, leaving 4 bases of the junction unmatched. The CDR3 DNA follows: TGCGCCAGCAGGCCTACAGGGGGCACCGGGGAGCTGTTTTTT. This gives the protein CASRPTGGTGELFF.